The sequence of this T cell receptor beta chain was determined in a study of shared clonotypes between healthy human individuals. Overall study: There were three CD4 naive, three CD4 memory, two CD8 naive and one CD8 memory plates per donor. Regarding the study as a whole: Some naive CD4 clonotypes, 4% to 6%, turned up in common across several donors. Relative to clonotypes present in all four donors, those not shared had lower generation probabilities.

Germline CDR1 SGHKS, CDR2 YYEKEE (reference sequence). The CDR3 has 15 residues. J lost 5 bases, V lost 1 base, and 8 bases had no gene match. As to this clone: What it binds is unknown.

Some clones are missing from TCRdb's copy, which holds only in-frame ones; the method was immunoSEQ multiplex PCR. This sample carries hundreds of thousands of clones, around 97% of them seen once, and the ten largest clones take 0.055% to 0.07%. The TCR sequence derives from a woman in her 30s in good health. The sequenced sample consisted of naive CD4+ T cells sorted from blood. Described subset: CD45RA+ positively selected. This sequence joins TRBV5-5 and TRBJ1-1, with 7 bases lining up with TRBD1. The CDR3, as DNA: TGTGCCAGCAGCTTGATACAGGGGCCGGCTACTGAAGCTTTCTTT. This codes for CASSLIQGPATEAFF.